The T cell receptor (beta chain) under discussion was sequenced for a study of blood T cell repertoires in COVID-19. About the study: Nucleic acid was either cDNA or gDNA, and it came from T cells, B-cell-depleted T cells, or PBMCs.

Measured with immunoSEQ multiplex PCR; TCRdb has only the in-frame clones, and not every one. The table has approximately 260,000 clones, roughly nine tenths seen once. Germline CDR1 MNHEY, CDR2 SVGAGI. This CDR3 comprises 14 residues. Trimming took 6 bases from V and 0 from J, leaving 6 bases between them. The source material was peripheral blood. This sequence was found in a man between 18 and 29 years old with active or convalescent COVID-19. V and J are TRBV6-5 and TRBJ2-6; D ambiguous. The CDR3 is CASRRGSGANVLTF. The CDR3 coding sequence is TGTGCCAGCAGGCGAGGCTCTGGGGCCAACGTCCTGACTTTC.